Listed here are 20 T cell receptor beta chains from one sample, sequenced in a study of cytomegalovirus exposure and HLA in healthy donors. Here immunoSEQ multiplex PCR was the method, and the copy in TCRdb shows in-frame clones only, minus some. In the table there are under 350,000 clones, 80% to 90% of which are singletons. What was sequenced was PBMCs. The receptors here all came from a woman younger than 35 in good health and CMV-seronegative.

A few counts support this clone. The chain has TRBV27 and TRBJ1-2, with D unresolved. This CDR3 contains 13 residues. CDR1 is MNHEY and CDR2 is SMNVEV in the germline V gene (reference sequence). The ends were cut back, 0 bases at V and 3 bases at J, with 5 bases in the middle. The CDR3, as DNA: TGTGCCAGCAGTTTATCAGAGTACTATGGCTACACCTTC. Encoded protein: CASSLSEYYGYTF.

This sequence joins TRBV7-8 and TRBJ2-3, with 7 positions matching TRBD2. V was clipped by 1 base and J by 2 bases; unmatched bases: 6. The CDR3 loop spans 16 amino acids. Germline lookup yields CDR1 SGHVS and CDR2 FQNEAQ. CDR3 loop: CASSLGGGSPTDTQYF. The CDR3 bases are TGTGCCAGCAGCTTAGGGGGCGGGAGCCCCACAGATACGCAGTATTTT.

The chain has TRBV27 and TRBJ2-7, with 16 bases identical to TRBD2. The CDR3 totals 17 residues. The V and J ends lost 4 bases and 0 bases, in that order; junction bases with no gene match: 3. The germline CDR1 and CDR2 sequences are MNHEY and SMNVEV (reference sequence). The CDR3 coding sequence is TGTGCCAGCAGTTCGGGACTAGCGGGGGGGTCCTCCTACGAGCAGTACTTC. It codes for CASSSGLAGGSSYEQYF.

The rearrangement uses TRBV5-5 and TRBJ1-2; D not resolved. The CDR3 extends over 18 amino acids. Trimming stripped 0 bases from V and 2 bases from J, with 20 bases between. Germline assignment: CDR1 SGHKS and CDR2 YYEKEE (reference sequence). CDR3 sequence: CASSLVAGRGVGNYGYTF. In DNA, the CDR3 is TGTGCCAGCAGCTTGGTAGCCGGACGGGGAGTGGGGAACTATGGCTACACCTTC.

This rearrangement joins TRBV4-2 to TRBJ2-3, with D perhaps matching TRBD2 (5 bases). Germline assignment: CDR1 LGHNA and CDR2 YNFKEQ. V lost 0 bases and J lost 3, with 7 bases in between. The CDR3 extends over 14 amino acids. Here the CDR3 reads CASSQERGTDTQYF. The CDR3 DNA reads TGTGCCAGCAGCCAAGAACGCGGGACAGATACGCAGTATTTT.

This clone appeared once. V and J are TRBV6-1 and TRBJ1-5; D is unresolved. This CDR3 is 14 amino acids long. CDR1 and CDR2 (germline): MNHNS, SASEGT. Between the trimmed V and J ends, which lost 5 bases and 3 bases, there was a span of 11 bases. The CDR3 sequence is CASSSQSYNQPQHF. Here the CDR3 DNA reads TGTGCCAGCAGTTCACAGTCTTACAATCAGCCCCAGCATTTT.

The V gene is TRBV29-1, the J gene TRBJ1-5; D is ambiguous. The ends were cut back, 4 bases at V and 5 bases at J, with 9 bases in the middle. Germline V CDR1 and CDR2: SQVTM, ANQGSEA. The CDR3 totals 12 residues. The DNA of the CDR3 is TGCAGCGTTGTATTCGGGGATCAGCCCCAGCATTTT. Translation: CSVVFGDQPQHF.

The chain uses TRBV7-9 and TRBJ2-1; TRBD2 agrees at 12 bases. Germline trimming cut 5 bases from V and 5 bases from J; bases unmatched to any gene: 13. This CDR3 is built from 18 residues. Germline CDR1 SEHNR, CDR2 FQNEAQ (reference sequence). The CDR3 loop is CASSPRGGGTSGHNEQFF. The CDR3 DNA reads TGTGCCAGCAGCCCACGTGGGGGAGGGACTAGCGGGCACAATGAGCAGTTCTTC.

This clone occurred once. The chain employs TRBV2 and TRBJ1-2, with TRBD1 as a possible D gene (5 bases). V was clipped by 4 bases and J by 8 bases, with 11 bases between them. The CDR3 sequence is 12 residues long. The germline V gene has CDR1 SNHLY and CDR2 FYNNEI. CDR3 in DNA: TGTGCCAGCAGTGGGGGGGAGTACGGCTACACCTTC. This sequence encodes CASSGGEYGYTF.

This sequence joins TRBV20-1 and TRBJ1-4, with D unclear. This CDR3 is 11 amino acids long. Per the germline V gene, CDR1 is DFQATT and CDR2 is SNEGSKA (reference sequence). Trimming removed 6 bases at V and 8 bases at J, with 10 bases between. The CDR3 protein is CSAGPGEKLFF. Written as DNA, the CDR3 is TGCAGTGCCGGGCCGGGGGAAAAACTGTTTTTT.

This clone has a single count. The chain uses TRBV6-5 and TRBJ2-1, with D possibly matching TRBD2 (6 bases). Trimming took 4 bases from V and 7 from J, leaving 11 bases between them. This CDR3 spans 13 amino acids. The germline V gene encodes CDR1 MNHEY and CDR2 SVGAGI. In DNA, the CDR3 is TGTGCCAGCAGTTTGAGGGCGGGGAATGAGCAGTTCTTC. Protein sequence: CASSLRAGNEQFF.

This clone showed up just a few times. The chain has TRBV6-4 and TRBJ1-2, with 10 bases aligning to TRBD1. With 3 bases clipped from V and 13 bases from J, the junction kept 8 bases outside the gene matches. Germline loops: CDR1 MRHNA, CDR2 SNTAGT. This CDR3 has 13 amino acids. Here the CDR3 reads CASSEMTGGSATF. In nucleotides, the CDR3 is TGTGCCAGCAGTGAGATGACAGGGGGCTCGGCCACCTTC.

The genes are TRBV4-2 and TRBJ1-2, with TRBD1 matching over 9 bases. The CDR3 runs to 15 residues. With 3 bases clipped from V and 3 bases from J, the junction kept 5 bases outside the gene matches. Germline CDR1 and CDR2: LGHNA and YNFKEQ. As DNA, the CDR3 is TGTGCCAGCAGCCAGAGAGACAGGGGGGACTATGGCTACACCTTC. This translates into CASSQRDRGDYGYTF.

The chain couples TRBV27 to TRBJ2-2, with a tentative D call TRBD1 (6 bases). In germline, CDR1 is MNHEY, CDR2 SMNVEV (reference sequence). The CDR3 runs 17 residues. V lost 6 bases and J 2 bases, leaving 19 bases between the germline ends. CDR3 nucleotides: TGTGCCAGCAGGGCAGGGACACTGACCAGAAACACCGGGGAGCTGTTTTTT. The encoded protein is CASRAGTLTRNTGELFF.

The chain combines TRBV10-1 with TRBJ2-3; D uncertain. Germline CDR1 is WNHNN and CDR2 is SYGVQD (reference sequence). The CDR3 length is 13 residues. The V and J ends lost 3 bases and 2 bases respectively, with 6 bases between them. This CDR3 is CASSDTVTDTQYF. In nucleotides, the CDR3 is TGCGCCAGCAGTGATACAGTCACAGATACGCAGTATTTT.

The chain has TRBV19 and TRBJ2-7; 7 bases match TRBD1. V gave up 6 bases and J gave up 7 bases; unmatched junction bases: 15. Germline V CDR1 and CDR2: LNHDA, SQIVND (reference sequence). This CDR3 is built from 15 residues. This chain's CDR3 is CASRLTGAPIEEQYF. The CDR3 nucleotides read TGTGCCAGTAGACTCACAGGGGCGCCGATAGAAGAGCAGTACTTC.

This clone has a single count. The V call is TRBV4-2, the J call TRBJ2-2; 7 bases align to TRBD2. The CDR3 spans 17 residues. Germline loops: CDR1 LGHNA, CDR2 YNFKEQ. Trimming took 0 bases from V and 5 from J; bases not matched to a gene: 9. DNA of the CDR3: TGTGCCAGCAGCCAAGATCCCCCCGGGAGGAGTACCGGGGAGCTGTTTTTT. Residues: CASSQDPPGRSTGELFF.

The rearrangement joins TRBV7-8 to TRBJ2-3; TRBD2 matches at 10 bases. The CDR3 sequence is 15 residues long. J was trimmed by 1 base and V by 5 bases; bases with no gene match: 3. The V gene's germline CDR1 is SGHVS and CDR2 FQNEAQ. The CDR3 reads CASSQSGRGTDTQYF. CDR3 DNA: TGTGCCAGCAGCCAAAGCGGGAGGGGCACAGATACGCAGTATTTT.

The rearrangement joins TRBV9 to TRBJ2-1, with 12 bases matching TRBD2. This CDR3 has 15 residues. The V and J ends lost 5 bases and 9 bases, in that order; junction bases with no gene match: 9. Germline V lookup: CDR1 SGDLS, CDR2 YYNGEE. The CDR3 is CASSNPSGGAVEQFF. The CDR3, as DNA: TGTGCCAGCAGTAACCCTAGCGGGGGGGCCGTTGAGCAGTTCTTC.

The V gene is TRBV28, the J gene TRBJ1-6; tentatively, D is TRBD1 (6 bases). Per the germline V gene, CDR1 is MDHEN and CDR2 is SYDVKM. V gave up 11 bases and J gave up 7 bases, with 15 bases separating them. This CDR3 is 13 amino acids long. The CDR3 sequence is CAGSQGFNSPLHF. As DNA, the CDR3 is TGTGCCGGCTCACAGGGCTTCAATTCACCCCTCCACTTT.